This T cell receptor (beta chain) was recovered during a study of blood T cell repertoires in COVID-19. Generated by immunoSEQ multiplex PCR, the TCRdb table keeps only in-frame clones and is missing some. The sample has around 20,000 clones; around 83% are singletons. The CDR3 is made up of 16 amino acids. CDR1 and CDR2 (germline): SGHAT, FQNNGV. V was cut by 5 bases and J by 2 bases, with 17 bases left in between. Input material: peripheral blood. This TCR was sampled from a man in his sixties or seventies with acute or convalescent COVID-19. The chain carries TRBV11-2 and TRBJ2-3; D unclear. DNA of the CDR3: TGTGCCAGCAGCCCAAGCTTAGTAGACTCCACAGATACGCAGTATTTT. Protein product: CASSPSLVDSTDTQYF. Drawing the rest from reference TRBV11-2 and TRBJ2-3, the complete variable domain is EAGVAQSPRYKIIEKRQSVAFWCNPISGHATLYWYQQILGQGPKLLIQFQNNGVVDDSQLPKDRFSAERLKGVDSTLKIQPAKLEDSAVYLCASSPSLVDSTDTQYFGPGTRLTVL.